These T cell receptor beta chains were read from a single sample in a study of cytomegalovirus exposure and HLA in healthy donors. Assay: immunoSEQ multiplex PCR; the TCRdb copy retains only in-frame clones and omits some. The sample records 99,000 or so clones, around 75% being singletons. The specimen was PBMCs. These receptors all stem from a man under 40 in good health and CMV-seronegative. Both conserved end residues are part of each CDR3. A D gene is named only where the DNA matches it firmly. Some rows mark clone size as missing; the rest say once, few, many or name a class of expanded clone.

>.|TRBJ1-5|TRBV7-9|.
TGTGCCAGCAGCCCGTCGGGGGGAAGGAATCAGCCCCAGCATTTT
CASSPSGGRNQPQHF
>.|TRBJ1-1|TRBV4-1|.
TGCGCCAGCAGCCAGCGCCGGGACTTCCCGGTCTTGAACACTGAAGCTTTCTTT
CASSQRRDFPVLNTEAFF
>.|TRBJ2-1|TRBV14|TRBD2
TGTGCCAGCAGCCTGGGACTAGCGGGAGCGGGTGAGCAGTTCTTC
CASSLGLAGAGEQFF
>.|TRBJ2-7|TRBV19|TRBD1
TGTGCCAGTAGTCCGGACAGGGCGATCCCCTACGAGCAGTACTTC
CASSPDRAIPYEQYF
>.|TRBJ2-3|TRBV5-1|.
TGCGCCAGCAGCTTGGCGGGAGACTTGACAGATACGCAGTATTTT
CASSLAGDLTDTQYF
>.|TRBJ2-7|TRBV7-7|TRBD2
TGTGCCAGCAGCCTTGGACTAGCGGGATCCTCCGGCGAGCAGTACTTC
CASSLGLAGSSGEQYF
>few|TRBJ2-3|TRBV30|.
TGTGCCTGGACGAGAGACACCGAAGATACGCAGTATTTT
CAWTRDTEDTQYF
>.|TRBJ1-1|TRBV18|TRBD1
TGTGCCAGCTCACTACCGACAGGGCTCACTGAAGCTTTCTTT
CASSLPTGLTEAFF
>.|TRBJ2-3|TRBV7-2|TRBD1
TGTGCCAGCAGCCCACAGGGGGCGCGACCCACAGATACGCAGTATTTT
CASSPQGARPTDTQYF
>many|TRBJ2-7|TRBV6-5|TRBD1
TGTGCCAGCAGTACTTGGGGACAGGGGGCTTTCGAGCAGTACTTC
CASSTWGQGAFEQYF
>.|TRBJ2-6|TRBV4-2|.
TGTGCCAGCAGCCAAGAGTATAAAGGAGTAAAAACTGGGGCCAACGTCCTGACTTTC
CASSQEYKGVKTGANVLTF
>.|TRBJ2-5|TRBV10-3|.
TGTGCCATCAGTGAGTCTGGAGACAGCTGGGAGACCCAGTACTTC
CAISESGDSWETQYF
>.|TRBJ1-1|TRBV6-1|.
TGTGCCGGCAGTGAGCAGAGGGCCAGCACTGAAGCTTTCTTT
CAGSEQRASTEAFF
>.|TRBJ1-4|TRBV28|TRBD1
TGTGCCAGCCTTCTACAGGGGAACGAAAAACTGTTTTTT
CASLLQGNEKLFF
>.|TRBJ1-2|TRBV30|.
TGTGCCTGGGGAGGGGGGGGAGCCTATGGCTACACCTTC
CAWGGGGAYGYTF
>few|TRBJ2-1|TRBV7-9|TRBD1
TGTGCCAGCAGCACACCCGGGACAGCACACAATGAGCAGTTCTTC
CASSTPGTAHNEQFF